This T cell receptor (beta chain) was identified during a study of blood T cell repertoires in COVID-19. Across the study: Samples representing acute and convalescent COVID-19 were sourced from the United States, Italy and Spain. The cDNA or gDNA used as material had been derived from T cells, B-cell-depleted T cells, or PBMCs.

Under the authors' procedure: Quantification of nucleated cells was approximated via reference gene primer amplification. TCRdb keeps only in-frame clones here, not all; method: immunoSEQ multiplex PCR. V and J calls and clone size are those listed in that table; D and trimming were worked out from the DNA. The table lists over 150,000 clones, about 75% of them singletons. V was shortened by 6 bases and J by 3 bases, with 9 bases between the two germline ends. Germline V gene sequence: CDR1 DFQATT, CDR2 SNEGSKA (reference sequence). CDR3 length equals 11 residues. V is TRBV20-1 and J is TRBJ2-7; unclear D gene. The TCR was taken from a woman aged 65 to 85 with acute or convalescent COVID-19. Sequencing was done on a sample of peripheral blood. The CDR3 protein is CSAGDYYEQYF. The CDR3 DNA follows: TGCAGTGCCGGTGATTACTACGAGCAGTACTTC.